A single sample gave rise to the 31 T cell receptor beta chains below, sequenced in a study of shared clonotypes between healthy human individuals. Profiled with immunoSEQ multiplex PCR; TCRdb holds only in-frame clones, not every one. Of about half a million clones listed, around 79% were seen once; the top ten hold approximately 12%. What was sequenced was PBMCs. The source is a middle-aged woman in good health. Some clones in this sample may be carry-over from other donors' samples.

V and J are TRBV21-1 and TRBJ2-7; the D call TRBD1 from the table was never checked on the DNA. TRBV21-1 corresponds to a pseudogene. The CDR3 has 15 residues. The CDR3 DNA follows: TGTGCCAGCAGCAAAGCGGGCAGGGGGCGTAGGGAGCAGTACTTC. Translated: CASSKAGRGRREQYF.

This clone was counted a few times. V is TRBV5-4 and J is TRBJ1-1; unclear D gene. The CDR3 contains 15 residues. V dropped 4 bases and J dropped 10 bases, with 23 bases sitting between them. CDR1 and CDR2 from the germline V gene are SGHNT and YYREEE (reference sequence). This CDR3 reads CASSPAGGPKALAFF. The CDR3 DNA reads TGTGCCAGCAGCCCGGCAGGCGGGCCTAAGGCGTTAGCTTTCTTT.

The rearrangement links TRBV27 to TRBJ2-7, with 7 nucleotides matching TRBD2. The CDR3 covers 16 residues. Per the germline V gene, CDR1 is MNHEY and CDR2 is SMNVEV (reference sequence). The V gene end was trimmed by 2 bases and the J gene end by 2 bases; junction bases not matched to a gene: 9. The CDR3 coding sequence is TGTGCCAGCAGTTTAAGGGGCGGGAGCCAAACCTACGAGCAGTACTTC. As protein: CASSLRGGSQTYEQYF.

This chain links TRBV19 with TRBJ2-5; 7 nucleotides line up with TRBD1. Trimming at V came to 8 bases and at J to 1 base, leaving 10 bases not matched to a gene. This CDR3 region has 15 residues. CDR1 LNHDA and CDR2 SQIVND come from the germline V gene (reference sequence). The CDR3: CASGRDSTPQETQYF. As DNA, the CDR3 is TGTGCCAGTGGTAGGGACAGTACACCCCAAGAGACCCAGTACTTC.

The chain recombines TRBV7-7 with TRBJ2-5, with D possibly TRBD2 on 6 matching bases. Germline V gene data show CDR1 as SSHAT and CDR2 as FNYEAQ (reference sequence). Trimming pared 1 base from V and 2 bases from J, leaving 14 bases between. This CDR3 region has 16 residues. CDR3 in amino acids: CASSLGGVNTQETQYF. DNA of the CDR3: TGTGCCAGCAGCTTAGGGGGGGTTAATACACAAGAGACCCAGTACTTC.

This chain uses TRBV7-8 with TRBJ2-1, with D unclear. The ends were cut back, 3 bases at V and 10 bases at J, with 10 bases in the middle. The CDR3 sequence is 12 residues long. From germline, CDR1 is SGHVS and CDR2 FQNEAQ. This CDR3 reads CASSFRRSEQFF. CDR3 bases: TGTGCCAGCAGCTTCAGACGGAGCGAGCAGTTCTTC.

CDR3 bases: TGTGCCAGCAGTTACCGCCTAGCAGAGGACACTGAAGCTTTCTTT. Translated: CASSYRLAEDTEAFF. J is TRBJ1-1 and V is TRBV6-5; D gene uncertain. V dropped 2 bases and J dropped 3 bases, with 13 bases sitting between them. The CDR3 consists of 15 residues. Germline CDR1 is MNHEY and CDR2 is SVGAGI.

This sequence joins TRBV30 and TRBJ2-4; no firm D call. The germline CDR1 and CDR2 sequences are GTSNPN and SVGIG (reference sequence). The CDR3 is 14 residues long. Trimming removed 5 bases from V and 1 base from J, with 12 bases in between. CDR3 in DNA: TGTGCCTGGGAAACTTCCCCGGCCAAAAACATTCAGTACTTC. Translating gives CAWETSPAKNIQYF.

The gene calls are TRBV5-1 and TRBJ2-7, with 8 nucleotides matching TRBD2. V trimming: 7 bases; J trimming: 6 bases; junction bases outside the gene matches: 12. The CDR3 runs to 14 residues. Germline lookup yields CDR1 SGHRS and CDR2 YFSETQ. This CDR3 is CASASGGPAAEQYF. In nucleotides, the CDR3 is TGCGCCAGCGCCTCGGGAGGGCCTGCGGCCGAGCAGTACTTC.

V usage is TRBV5-4 and J usage is TRBJ1-1; 10 bases are shared with TRBD1. Germline-derived CDR1 and CDR2 are SGHNT and YYREEE (reference sequence). Trimming took 3 bases from V and 10 from J; bases not matched to a gene: 6. There are 13 residues in the CDR3. CDR3 protein: CASSSTGQGGAFF. CDR3 sequence (DNA): TGTGCCAGCAGCTCCACCGGACAGGGGGGAGCTTTCTTT.

This clone was observed a few times. This is likely an artifact of a read error, given a far larger clone one base away. The chain combines TRBV7-3 with TRBJ1-5, with D unclear. The CDR3 has 13 amino acids. Looked up from germline, CDR1 is SGHTA and CDR2 is FQGTGA. V was trimmed by 2 bases and J by 3 bases, leaving 5 bases between them. In nucleotides, the CDR3 is TGTGCCAGCAGCTTAGGGCCCAATCAGCCCCAGCATTTT. Its protein product is CASSLGPNQPQHF.

CDR3 DNA sequence: TGTGCCAGCAGTTTGGCAGGACGGACCTACGAGCAGTACTTC. As protein: CASSLAGRTYEQYF. The chain uses TRBV28 and TRBJ2-7; D is ambiguous. The V gene lost 3 bases and the J gene lost 2 bases, with 11 bases spanning the gap. The germline V gene encodes CDR1 MDHEN and CDR2 SYDVKM. The CDR3 consists of 14 residues.

The rearrangement links TRBV6-1 to TRBJ1-5; 9 nucleotides line up with TRBD1. From germline, CDR1 is MNHNS and CDR2 SASEGT. The CDR3 is 13 residues long. The trim removed 10 bases at V and 5 bases at J, leaving 6 bases unmatched. The CDR3 here is CATGTGSYQPQHF. The CDR3 DNA sequence: TGTGCCACCGGGACAGGGAGTTATCAGCCCCAGCATTTT.

V is TRBV7-7 and J is TRBJ2-6; no firm D call. V was pared by 5 bases and J by 5 bases, with 22 bases between. Germline assignment: CDR1 SSHAT and CDR2 FNYEAQ (reference sequence). This CDR3 comprises 18 residues. The CDR3 reads CASSRIRVPQSRANVLTF. The CDR3 bases are TGTGCCAGCAGCAGGATACGAGTGCCACAAAGTCGGGCCAACGTCCTGACTTTC.

This chain links TRBV27 with TRBJ2-2, with TRBD2 matching 13 bases. J lost 6 bases, V lost 2 bases, and 9 bases had no gene match. The length of the CDR3 is 18 residues. Per germline, CDR1 MNHEY and CDR2 SMNVEV (reference sequence). The CDR3: CASSLGVLAGGPSGELFF. The CDR3 region has the DNA TGTGCCAGCAGTTTAGGGGTACTAGCGGGAGGGCCTTCCGGGGAGCTGTTTTTT.

This clone was detected many times. The J gene is TRBJ2-5, the V gene TRBV5-4, with 7 bases that match TRBD1. J lost 3 bases, V lost 0 bases, and 2 bases had no gene match. CDR3 length: 14 residues. Germline lookup yields CDR1 SGHNT and CDR2 YYREEE (reference sequence). This CDR3 reads CASSLGDREETQYF. The CDR3, as DNA: TGTGCCAGCAGCTTGGGGGACAGAGAAGAGACCCAGTACTTC.

This sequence joins TRBV28 and TRBJ2-5; no clear D. V was trimmed by 11 bases and J by 0 bases, leaving 13 bases between them. The germline CDR1 and CDR2 sequences are MDHEN and SYDVKM. The CDR3 is 13 residues long. The CDR3 bases are TGTGCCCTTGGTGGCGGCGACCAAGAGACCCAGTACTTC. Its protein product is CALGGGDQETQYF.

The chain has TRBV11-1 and TRBJ2-3, with a weak D call TRBD2 (5 bases). This CDR3 is 16 amino acids long. CDR1 is SGHAT and CDR2 is FQDESV in the germline V gene (reference sequence). The germline V and J ends were trimmed by 2 bases and 6 bases, with 18 bases remaining between them. The CDR3 here is CASSLLRGQLRDTQYF. CDR3 sequence (DNA): TGTGCCAGCAGCTTATTGAGAGGGCAGCTTCGCGATACGCAGTATTTT.

The chain uses TRBV4-2 and TRBJ2-7, with TRBD2 identical over 11 bases. V was clipped by 4 bases and J by 6 bases; unmatched bases: 8. CDR1 LGHNA and CDR2 YNFKEQ come from the germline V gene. The CDR3 covers 15 residues. The CDR3 protein is CASSPEGLAGGEQYF. The CDR3 coding sequence is TGTGCCAGCAGCCCCGAGGGCCTAGCGGGAGGCGAGCAGTACTTC.

This sequence joins TRBV4-1 and TRBJ1-1, with 8 positions matching TRBD1. The trim removed 4 bases at V and 1 base at J, leaving 8 bases unmatched. From germline, CDR1 is MGHRA and CDR2 YSYEKL. CDR3 length: 16 amino acids. The CDR3 DNA follows: TGCGCCAGCAGCCTCCTTCGGACAGGGAGGAACACTGAAGCTTTCTTT. It yields the protein CASSLLRTGRNTEAFF.

CDR3 nucleotides: TGTGCCAGCTCAGTCTCCTGGGCGGACAATGAGCAGTTCTTC. Translating it yields CASSVSWADNEQFF. This chain uses TRBV18 with TRBJ2-1, with no clear D. V lost 5 bases and J 5 bases, leaving 13 bases between the germline ends. Germline values: CDR1 KGHSH, CDR2 LQKENI. This CDR3 is built from 14 residues.

This clone occurred many times. The CDR3 loop reads CASSVRGQTNYGYTF. As DNA, the CDR3 is TGTGCCAGCAGCGTCCGGGGACAGACTAACTATGGCTACACCTTC. The chain is built from TRBV5-6 and TRBJ1-2; 7 nucleotides align to TRBD1. Germline lookup yields CDR1 SGHDT and CDR2 YYEEEE. J lost 0 bases, V lost 4 bases, and 6 bases had no gene match. The CDR3 loop spans 15 amino acids. Full variable domain (outside the CDR3, taken from reference TRBV5-6 and TRBJ1-2): DAGVTQSPTHLIKTRGQQVTLRCSPKSGHDTVSWYQQALGQGPQFIFQYYEEEERQRGNFPDRFSGHQFPNYSSELNVNALLLGDSALYLCASSVRGQTNYGYTFGSGTRLTVV.

The chain has TRBV7-9 and TRBJ2-1, with D unresolved. V dropped 1 base and J dropped 6 bases, with 10 bases sitting between them. The CDR3 sequence is 14 residues long. From germline, CDR1 is SEHNR and CDR2 FQNEAQ (reference sequence). CDR3 sequence: CASSLDGLSNEQFF. Written as DNA, the CDR3 is TGTGCCAGCAGCTTAGACGGGCTTAGCAATGAGCAGTTCTTC.

This sequence joins TRBV11-3 and TRBJ2-3; 7 nucleotides line up with TRBD2. The V segment lost 4 bases and the J segment 3 bases; nucleotides outside the gene matches: 10. Germline CDR1 and CDR2: SGHNT and YENEEA. This CDR3 comprises 16 residues. Written as DNA, the CDR3 is TGTGCCAGCAGCTCAGGGCCCAGGGAGGGTACAGATACGCAGTATTTT. It codes for CASSSGPREGTDTQYF.

This clone showed up many times. The same CDR3 is also encoded by other DNA sequences in this sample. The CDR3 sequence is CASSPDTGELFF. The CDR3, as DNA: TGTGCCAGCTCACCTGACACCGGGGAGCTGTTTTTT. V and J are TRBV18 and TRBJ2-2, with no clear D. The CDR3 runs 12 residues. Germline CDR1 is KGHSH and CDR2 is LQKENI. Trimming took off 3 bases at V and 3 bases at J, with 2 bases between the two ends.

This rearrangement joins TRBV10-1 to TRBJ2-7; TRBD1 agrees at 8 bases. Germline CDR1 WNHNN, CDR2 SYGVQD (reference sequence). V was pared by 3 bases and J by 2 bases, with 6 bases of the junction left unmatched. The CDR3 runs to 15 residues. The CDR3 protein is CASSEGRGRPYEQYF. CDR3 coding DNA: TGCGCCAGCAGTGAAGGCAGGGGGCGCCCCTACGAGCAGTACTTC.

The rearrangement links TRBV19 to TRBJ1-2; 10 bases align to TRBD1. CDR3 length: 14 residues. The V and J ends lost 5 bases and 4 bases, in that order; junction bases with no gene match: 4. CDR1 and CDR2 from the germline V gene are LNHDA and SQIVND (reference sequence). The DNA for the CDR3 is TGTGCCAGTAGTCGGGACAGGGGCGGCTATGGCTACACCTTC. Translating gives CASSRDRGGYGYTF.

On this clone: Other DNA sequences from this sample encode an identical CDR3 as well. The V and J genes are TRBV28 and TRBJ2-7; 8 nucleotides line up with TRBD2. The CDR3 covers 13 residues. V shed 5 bases, J shed 2 bases, and the junction held 2 bases outside the gene matches. Germline V gene data show CDR1 as MDHEN and CDR2 as SYDVKM. CDR3 DNA sequence: TGTGCCAGCAGTCCCGGGGGGGCCTACGAGCAGTACTTC. Amino acids: CASSPGGAYEQYF.

This clone was seen a handful of times. Other nucleotide sequences from this sample produce the same CDR3. The CDR3 sequence: CASRLFVNQPQHF. For the CDR3, the DNA is TGTGCCAGCCGTCTCTTTGTGAATCAGCCCCAGCATTTT. The chain couples TRBV2 to TRBJ1-5; no clear D gene. Between the trimmed V and J ends, which lost 8 bases and 4 bases, there was a span of 12 bases. The CDR3 sequence is 13 residues long. Per germline, CDR1 SNHLY and CDR2 FYNNEI.

As for this clone: One base away lies a much larger clone, so this may be a sequencing read error. The chain couples TRBV25-1 to TRBJ1-2; a possible D gene is TRBD1 (6 bases). Trimming took off 8 bases at V and 6 bases at J, with 16 bases between the two ends. In germline, CDR1 is MGHDK, CDR2 SYGVNS. The CDR3 runs 13 residues. The CDR3 sequence is CASGGGPADGYTF. CDR3 bases: TGTGCCAGCGGGGGCGGTCCAGCGGATGGCTACACCTTC.

The chain employs TRBV11-3 and TRBJ2-3, with D maybe TRBD2 (5 bases). The CDR3 length is 14 residues. Trimming pared 1 base from V and 0 bases from J, leaving 5 bases between. Germline CDR1 reads SGHNT; CDR2 reads YENEEA. The CDR3 is CASSLGGSTDTQYF. The CDR3 coding sequence is TGTGCCAGCAGCTTAGGAGGGAGCACAGATACGCAGTATTTT.